This T cell receptor (beta chain) originates from a study of vaccination and CD4 T cells after COVID-19. Indicated time point: late sampling 161 to 241 days after vaccination in three convalescent patients. TCRdb re-analysed the PCR reads in MiXCR, keeping a single row per CDR3 protein. The sample has some 28,000 distinct CDR3 sequences; around 53% are singletons. In this sample, this clonotype turned up a few times. The sample here was CD4+ T cells from blood, taken about 7 months after SARS-CoV-2 vaccination. This clonotype was obtained from a human donor who had recovered from COVID-19.

CDR3 DNA sequence: TGTGCCACAACGATGGGGGGTTGGGGCACTGAAGCTTTCTTT. As protein: CATTMGGWGTEAFF. V gene TRBV15 combines with J gene TRBJ1-1, with a weak D call TRBD1 (5 bases). This CDR3 is built from 14 residues. Germline V gene data show CDR1 as LNHNV and CDR2 as YYDKDF (reference sequence). V was cut by 9 bases and J by 4 bases, with 18 bases left in between. Full variable domain (rest looked up from reference TRBV15 and TRBJ1-1): DAMVIQNPRYQVTQFGKPVTLSCSQTLNHNVMYWYQQKSSQAPKLLFHYYDKDFNNEADTPDNFQSRRPNTSFCFLDIRSPGLGDTAMYLCATTMGGWGTEAFFGQGTRLTVV.